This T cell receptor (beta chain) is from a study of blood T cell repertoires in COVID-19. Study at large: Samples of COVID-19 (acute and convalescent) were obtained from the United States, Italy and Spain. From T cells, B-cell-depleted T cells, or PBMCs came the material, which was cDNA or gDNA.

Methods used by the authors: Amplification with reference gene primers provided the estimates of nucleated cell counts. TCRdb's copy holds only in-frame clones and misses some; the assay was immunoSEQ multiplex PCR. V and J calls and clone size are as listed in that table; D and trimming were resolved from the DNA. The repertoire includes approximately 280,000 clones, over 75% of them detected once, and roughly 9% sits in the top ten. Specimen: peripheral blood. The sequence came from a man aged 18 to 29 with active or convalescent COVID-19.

The CDR3 spells CASSDPETSPGGYEQYF. Written as DNA, the CDR3 is TGTGCCAGCAGTGATCCCGAGACTAGTCCGGGGGGCTACGAGCAGTACTTC. This rearrangement joins TRBV25-1 to TRBJ2-7, with 7 bases fitting TRBD2. The CDR3 is 17 residues long. V shed 3 bases, J shed 3 bases, and the junction held 14 bases outside the gene matches. CDR1 is MGHDK, CDR2 SYGVNS, per germline.